This T cell receptor beta chain emerged from a study of spatial heterogeneity in lung cancer. Study-level information: Patients with untreated early-stage non-small cell lung cancer, numbering 55 to 80, were the donors. Combinations of a unique TCR and a UMI were tallied in raw reads, and on average each appeared more than ten times.

This CDR3 contains 16 residues. Trimming stripped 1 base from V and 3 bases from J, with 14 bases between. All TCR cDNA molecules were individually tagged with a unique molecular identifier. MiXCR, run by TCRdb on the 5' RACE reads, gives a single entry per CDR3 protein. The sample consists of tens of thousands of distinct CDR3 sequences, approximately 12% of them appearing once. Time point noted: blood at routine non-recurrence follow-up after resection. A few counts support this clonotype. The source is a male donor with early-stage non-small cell lung cancer. Sequenced here: PBMCs, sampled at follow-up. The genes are TRBV12-3 or TRBV12-4 and TRBJ2-3, with TRBD2 as a possible D gene (6 bases). In nucleotides, the CDR3 is TGTGCCAGCAGTTTAGTATCGGTGGCGGGGACAGATACGCAGTATTTT. Its protein is CASSLVSVAGTDTQYF.